This paragraph covers one TCR beta chain sequence. Time point noted: pretreatment peripheral blood. Patients were living with locally advanced or metastatic urothelial carcinoma. This entry belongs to a study of PD-L1 blockade in urothelial cancer. Study at large: Blood analyses occurred 3 weeks (second dose) and 6 weeks post treatment start.

The CDR3 length is 14 residues. The germline V gene encodes CDR1 KGHSH and CDR2 LQKENI. V shed 3 bases and J shed 7 bases, with 13 bases lying between them. Clones were sequenced by immunoSEQ multiplex PCR, and TCRdb holds only the in-frame ones, with some missing. The sample comprises approximately 48,000 clones, 87% of which are singletons, and 14% to 15% rests with the top ten. This sequence was found in a woman aged 55-69 years with urothelial cancer. The sample in question was PBMCs, obtained around atezolizumab (anti-PD-L1) treatment. The V gene is TRBV18, the J gene TRBJ2-4; D perhaps matches TRBD2 (5 bases). DNA for the CDR3: TGTGCCAGCTCACCGGAGGAGGTGGGGAACATTCAGTACTTC. Translated, it gives CASSPEEVGNIQYF.